This T cell receptor (beta chain) was observed in a study of CD8+ T cells in alopecia areata. Turning to the study itself: A regimen of oral tofacitinib, 5 to 10 mg twice daily, was given to treated patients.

General study findings and limits: Tofacitinib significantly reduced both scalp clonality and expanded CD8+ clones among the top 100. Since there was just one nonresponder, nobody can yet say how baseline CD8+ expansion ties to response.

RNA, once extracted, was reverse transcribed into cDNA for use as the sequencing template. Assay used: immunoSEQ multiplex PCR; TCRdb lists only in-frame clones, some missing. The sample has roughly 250,000 clones, 60% seen once; the top ten hold around 0.84%. This CDR3 spans 13 amino acids. V dropped 8 bases and J dropped 5 bases, with 13 bases sitting between them. The germline gives CDR1 SEHNR, CDR2 FQNEAQ (reference sequence). This clone was seen a few times. Antigen unknown. Treatment denoted: oral pan-JAK inhibitor, 5-10 mg twice daily. PBMCs yielded sorted CD4+ and CD8+ T cells. The rearrangement links TRBV7-9 to TRBJ1-5; D gene ambiguous. This TCR was sampled from a human donor with alopecia areata. The source was CD4+ T cells sorted from blood, collected around week 52, from a patient treated with tofacitinib. CDR3: CASGLRADQPQHF. CDR3 nucleotide sequence: TGTGCCAGCGGGTTGCGCGCTGATCAGCCCCAGCATTTT.